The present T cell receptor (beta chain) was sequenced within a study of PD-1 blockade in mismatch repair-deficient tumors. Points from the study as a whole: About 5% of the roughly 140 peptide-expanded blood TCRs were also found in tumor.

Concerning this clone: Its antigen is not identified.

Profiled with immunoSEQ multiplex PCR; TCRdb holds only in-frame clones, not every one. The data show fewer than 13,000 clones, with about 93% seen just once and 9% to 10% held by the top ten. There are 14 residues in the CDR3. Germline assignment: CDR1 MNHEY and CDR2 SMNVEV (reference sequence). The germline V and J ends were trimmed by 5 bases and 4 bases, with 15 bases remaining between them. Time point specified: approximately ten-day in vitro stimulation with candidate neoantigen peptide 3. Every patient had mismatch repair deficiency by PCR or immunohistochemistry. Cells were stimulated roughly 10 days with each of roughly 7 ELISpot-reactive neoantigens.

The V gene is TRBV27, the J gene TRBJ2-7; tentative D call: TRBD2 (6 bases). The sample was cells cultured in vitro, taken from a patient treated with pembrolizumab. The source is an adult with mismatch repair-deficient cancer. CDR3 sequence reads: CASSHSIGGYEQYF. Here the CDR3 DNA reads TGTGCCAGCAGTCACTCCATCGGGGGTTACGAGCAGTACTTC.